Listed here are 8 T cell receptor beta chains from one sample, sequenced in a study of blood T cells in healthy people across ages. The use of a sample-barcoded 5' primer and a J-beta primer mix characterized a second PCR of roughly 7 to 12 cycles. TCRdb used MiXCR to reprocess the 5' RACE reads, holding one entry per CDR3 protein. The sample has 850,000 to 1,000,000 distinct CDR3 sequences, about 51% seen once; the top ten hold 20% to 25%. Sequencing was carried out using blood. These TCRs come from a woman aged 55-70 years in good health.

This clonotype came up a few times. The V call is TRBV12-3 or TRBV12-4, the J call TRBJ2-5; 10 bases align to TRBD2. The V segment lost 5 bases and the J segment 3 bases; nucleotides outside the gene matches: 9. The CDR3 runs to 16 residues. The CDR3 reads CASSSWLAGVEETQYF. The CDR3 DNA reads TGTGCCAGCAGTAGCTGGCTAGCGGGAGTAGAAGAGACCCAGTACTTC.

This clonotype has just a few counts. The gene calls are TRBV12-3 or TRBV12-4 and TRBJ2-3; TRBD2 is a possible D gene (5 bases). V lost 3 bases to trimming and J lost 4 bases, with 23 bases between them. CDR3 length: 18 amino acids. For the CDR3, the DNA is TGTGCCAGCAGTTTGAGGAGGAAGCGGCAATCAGTACCAGATACGCAGTATTTT. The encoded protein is CASSLRRKRQSVPDTQYF.

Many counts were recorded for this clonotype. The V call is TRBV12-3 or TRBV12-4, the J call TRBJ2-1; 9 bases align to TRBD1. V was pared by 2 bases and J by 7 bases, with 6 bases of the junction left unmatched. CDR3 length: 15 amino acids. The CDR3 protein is CASSLNRQGVNEQFF. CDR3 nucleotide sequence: TGTGCCAGCAGTTTAAACCGACAGGGGGTAAATGAGCAGTTCTTC.

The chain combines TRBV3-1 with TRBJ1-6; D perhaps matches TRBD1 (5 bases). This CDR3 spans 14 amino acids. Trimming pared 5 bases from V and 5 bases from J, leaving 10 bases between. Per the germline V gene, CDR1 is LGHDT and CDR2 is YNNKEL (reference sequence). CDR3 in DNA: TGTGCCAGCAGCGCCGGGACGCATAATTCACCCCTCCACTTT. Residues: CASSAGTHNSPLHF.

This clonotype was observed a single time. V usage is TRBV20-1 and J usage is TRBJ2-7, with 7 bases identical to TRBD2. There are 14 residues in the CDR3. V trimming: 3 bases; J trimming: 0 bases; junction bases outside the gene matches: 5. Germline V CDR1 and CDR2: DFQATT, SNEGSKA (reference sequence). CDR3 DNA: TGCAGTGCTAGGCAGAGCGGGACCTCCTACGAGCAGTACTTC. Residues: CSARQSGTSYEQYF.

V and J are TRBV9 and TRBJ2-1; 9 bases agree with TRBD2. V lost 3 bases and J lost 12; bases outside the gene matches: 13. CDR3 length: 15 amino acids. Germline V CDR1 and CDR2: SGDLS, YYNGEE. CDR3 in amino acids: CASSGTTSGLSGQFF. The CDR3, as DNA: TGTGCCAGCAGCGGGACGACTAGCGGCCTGAGTGGGCAGTTCTTC. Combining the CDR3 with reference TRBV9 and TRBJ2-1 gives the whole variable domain DSGVTQTPKHLITATGQRVTLRCSPRSGDLSVYWYQQSLDQGLQFLIQYYNGEERAKGNILERFSAQQFPDLHSELNLSSLELGDSALYFCASSGTTSGLSGQFFGPGTRLTVL.

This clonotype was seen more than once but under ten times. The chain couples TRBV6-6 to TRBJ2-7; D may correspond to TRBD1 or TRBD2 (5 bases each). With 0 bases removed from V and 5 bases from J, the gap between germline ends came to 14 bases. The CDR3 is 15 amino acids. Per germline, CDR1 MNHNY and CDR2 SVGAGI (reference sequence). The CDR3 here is CASSYSGTGVDEQYF. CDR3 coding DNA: TGTGCCAGCAGTTACTCCGGGACCGGGGTTGACGAGCAGTACTTC.

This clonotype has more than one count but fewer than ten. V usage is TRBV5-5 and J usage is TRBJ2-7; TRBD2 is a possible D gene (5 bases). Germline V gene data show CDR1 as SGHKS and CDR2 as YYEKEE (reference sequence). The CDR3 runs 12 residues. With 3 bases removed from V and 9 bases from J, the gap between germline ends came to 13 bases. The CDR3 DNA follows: TGTGCCAGCAGCTCACCCAAGGAGGTGCAGTACTTC. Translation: CASSSPKEVQYF.